These T cell receptor beta chains were read from a single sample in a study of blood T cell repertoires in COVID-19. The protocol was immunoSEQ multiplex PCR, while the TCRdb copy is restricted to in-frame clones and leaves out a portion. The sample includes some 240,000 clones, around 81% of them seen just once. The specimen sequenced was peripheral blood. These receptors were obtained from a human donor in a cohort sampled during active COVID-19. The conserved cysteine and the conserved F or W are not part of the CDR3 here. D genes are given only for firm matches.

CDR3: AGRTGGPGNTIY
J: TRBJ1-3
V: TRBV30
D: TRBD1

CDR3: AISVHRDRDTGELF
J: TRBJ2-2
V: TRBV10-3
D: TRBD1

CDR3: ASSEALGQGLKNTEAF
J: TRBJ1-1
V: TRBV6-1
D: TRBD1

CDR3: ASSFRALDEQY
J: TRBJ2-7
V: TRBV5-4
D: -

CDR3: ARSGGPRDEQF
J: TRBJ2-1
V: TRBV5-4
D: TRBD2

CDR3: ASCCSWGPYNSPLH
J: TRBJ1-6
V: TRBV2
D: -

CDR3: ASNQGARDNSPLH
J: TRBJ1-6
V: TRBV5-4
D: TRBD1

CDR3: ASSSYRDRGGEKLF
J: TRBJ1-4
V: TRBV6-5
D: TRBD1

CDR3: ASSGTSGGARSEQY
J: TRBJ2-7
V: TRBV7-2
D: TRBD2

CDR3: ASRGTSGGPSGANVLT
J: TRBJ2-6
V: TRBV25-1
D: TRBD2

CDR3: ASSWTGVNYGYT
J: TRBJ1-2
V: TRBV28
D: TRBD1

CDR3: AIRGLAGGGGTQY
J: TRBJ2-5
V: TRBV10-3
D: TRBD2

CDR3: SASPSMGQYEQY
J: TRBJ2-7
V: TRBV20-1
D: -

CDR3: ASRGGGGRNTQY
J: TRBJ2-3
V: TRBV6-5
D: -

CDR3: ASRGRRGDYGYT
J: TRBJ1-2
V: TRBV3-1/TRBV3-2
D: -

CDR3: ASSQTGTGLTYEQY
J: TRBJ2-7
V: TRBV23-1
D: TRBD1

CDR3: ASSRSGASYNEQF
J: TRBJ2-1
V: TRBV5-4
D: TRBD2

CDR3: ASSGGTGPSTDTQY
J: TRBJ2-3
V: TRBV5-4
D: TRBD1

CDR3: ASSTLSPGTGNNEKLF
J: TRBJ1-4
V: TRBV5-5
D: TRBD1

CDR3: ASSVGTLSGEKLF
J: TRBJ1-4
V: TRBV9
D: -

CDR3: ASSDGRGYRQETQY
J: TRBJ2-5
V: TRBV6-4
D: -

CDR3: ASSPGGGPSYEQY
J: TRBJ2-7
V: TRBV18
D: TRBD2

CDR3: ASIPMGGFGELF
J: TRBJ2-2
V: TRBV2
D: -